This paragraph covers one T cell receptor beta chain sequence. Its antigen is unknown. Here immunoSEQ multiplex PCR was the method, and the copy in TCRdb shows in-frame clones only, minus some. This table has 1.6 million or so clones, roughly 97% appearing once. The CDR3 consists of 14 residues. The V end lost 6 bases, the J end lost 6 bases, and 15 bases lay between the germline ends. The germline CDR1 and CDR2 sequences are MNHEY and SMNVEV (reference sequence). The sample is drawn from a study of shared clonotypes between healthy human individuals. As for the study in general: The study drew on two women and a few men aged 18 to 49 as donors. Overall study findings and caveats: Sample collection involved blood only; tissue repertoires are likely different. Donors were few, which limited the genetic and exposure-history diversity represented. Clonotype sharing among donors was expected to depend on sequencing depth.

This sequence originates from a man aged 30 to 39 in good health. The sequenced sample consisted of naive CD4+ T cells sorted from blood. Described subset: CD45RA+ positively selected. The rearrangement joins TRBV27 to TRBJ1-5; D is unresolved. CDR3 residues: CASRPDSRSQPQHF. CDR3 nucleotides: TGTGCCAGCAGGCCTGACTCGCGAAGTCAGCCCCAGCATTTT.